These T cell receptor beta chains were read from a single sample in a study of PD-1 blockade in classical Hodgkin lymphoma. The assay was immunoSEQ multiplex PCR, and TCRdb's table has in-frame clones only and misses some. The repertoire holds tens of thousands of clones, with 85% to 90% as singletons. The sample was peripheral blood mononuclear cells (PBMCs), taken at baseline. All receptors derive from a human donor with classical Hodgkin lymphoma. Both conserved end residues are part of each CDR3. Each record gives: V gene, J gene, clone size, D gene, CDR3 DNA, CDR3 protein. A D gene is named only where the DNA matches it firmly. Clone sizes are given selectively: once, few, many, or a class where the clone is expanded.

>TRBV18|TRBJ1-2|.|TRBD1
TGTGCCAGCTCACCCAAGGCGGATTCGACAGGGATGGGTGGCTACACCTTC
CASSPKADSTGMGGYTF
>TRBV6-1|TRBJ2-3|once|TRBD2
TGTGCCAGCATCTCTGGGACTAGAGAAGATACGCAGTATTTT
CASISGTREDTQYF
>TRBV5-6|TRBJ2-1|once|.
TGTGCCAGCAGCCAGGGCAGCTTGTACAATGAGCAGTTCTTC
CASSQGSLYNEQFF
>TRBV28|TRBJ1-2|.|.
TGTGCCAGCAGTTTCCTAGGGGAGGCTAAGGACTATGGCTACACCTTC
CASSFLGEAKDYGYTF
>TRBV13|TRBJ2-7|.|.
TGTGCCAGCAGTATTCAGGGGTCCTCCTACGAGCAGTACTTC
CASSIQGSSYEQYF
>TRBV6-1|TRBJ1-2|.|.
TGTGCCAGCGGCTTGATCCGATGGGGGGGCTACACCTTC
CASGLIRWGGYTF
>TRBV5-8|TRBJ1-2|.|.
TGTGCCAGCAGCTTTGGCAGACTCTATGGCTACACCTTC
CASSFGRLYGYTF
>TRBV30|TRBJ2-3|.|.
TGTGCCTGGATCGAGCGGGTGAACACAGATACGCAGTATTTT
CAWIERVNTDTQYF
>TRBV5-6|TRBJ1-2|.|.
TGTGCCAGCAGCTTGCAGCCGAGCTATGGCTACACCTTC
CASSLQPSYGYTF
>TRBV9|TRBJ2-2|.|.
TGTGCCAGCGAGAGAGGAAACTGGGCTTCCGGGGAGCTGTTTTTT
CASERGNWASGELFF
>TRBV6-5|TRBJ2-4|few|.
TGTGCCAGTAGGACAGTAAACATTCAGTACTTC
CASRTVNIQYF
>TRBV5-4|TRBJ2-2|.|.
TGTGCCAGCAGCCGGGGGTCCGGGGAGCTGTTTTTT
CASSRGSGELFF
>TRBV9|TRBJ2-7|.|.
TGTGCCAGCAGCGCGAGGGGATGGGGAATCGACGAGCAGTACTTC
CASSARGWGIDEQYF
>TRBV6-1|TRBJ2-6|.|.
TGTGCCAGCCGGGACACAGGTTCTGGGGCCAACGTCCTGACTTTC
CASRDTGSGANVLTF
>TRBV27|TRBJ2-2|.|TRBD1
TGTGCCAGCAGTTGGGGACAGGGCACCGGGGAGCTGTTTTTT
CASSWGQGTGELFF
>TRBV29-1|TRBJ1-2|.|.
TGCAGCGTTGAAGATCGACCAGGGGTAGCCTATGGCTACACCTTC
CSVEDRPGVAYGYTF
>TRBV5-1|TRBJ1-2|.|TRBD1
TGCGCCAGCAGCTTGATGACAGGGGGCCACTATGGCTACACCTTC
CASSLMTGGHYGYTF
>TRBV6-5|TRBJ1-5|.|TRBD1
TGTGCCAGCAGTATAGGACAGGGTAGTATGCCCCAGCATTTT
CASSIGQGSMPQHF
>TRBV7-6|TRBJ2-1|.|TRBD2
TGTGCCAGCAGCTGGGGACTAGCGGGGGGGCTTTACAATGAGCAGTTCTTC
CASSWGLAGGLYNEQFF
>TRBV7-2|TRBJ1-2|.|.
TGTGCCAGCAGCTTAGGTCCGGCCTCGACGTTGGGCTACACCTTC
CASSLGPASTLGYTF
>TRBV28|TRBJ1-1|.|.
TGTGCCAGCAGATCCCAACGTGGGATCACTGAAGCTTTCTTT
CASRSQRGITEAFF
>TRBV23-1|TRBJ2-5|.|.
TGCGCCAGCAGTCAGGTGGTCACAGTCTCCCGCAAGGTAAAGGAGACCCAGTACTTC
CASSQVVTVSRKVKETQYF
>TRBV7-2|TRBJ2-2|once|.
TGTGCCAGCAGCCCGCCCGGGGGCCGAAACACCGGGGAGCTGTTTTTT
CASSPPGGRNTGELFF
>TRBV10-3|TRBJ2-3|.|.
TGTGCCATCAGTGAGACGACAGTGAGAGGGGGAAGCACAGATACGCAGTATTTT
CAISETTVRGGSTDTQYF
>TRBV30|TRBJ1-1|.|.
TGTGCCTGGAGTGTAGTAGGGGACTACACTGAAGCTTTCTTT
CAWSVVGDYTEAFF
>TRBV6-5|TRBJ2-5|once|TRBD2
TGTGCCAGCAGTTACTCCCTAGCGGGGGGGCTAGAGACCCAGTACTTC
CASSYSLAGGLETQYF
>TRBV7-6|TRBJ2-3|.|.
TGTGCCAGCAGCAAACTCGGACTGCGCCAAGCAGATACGCAGTATTTT
CASSKLGLRQADTQYF
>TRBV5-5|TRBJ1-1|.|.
TGTGCCAGCAGCTTGGTGCAGGAAGCTTTCTTT
CASSLVQEAFF
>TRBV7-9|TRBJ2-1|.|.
TGTGCCAGCAGCTTAAGTTTTTTTAGTGTAGGGAGTTCCTACAATGAGCAGTTCTTC
CASSLSFFSVGSSYNEQFF
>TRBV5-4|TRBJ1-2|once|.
TGTGCCAGCAGCTTACAAAACCCGGACCATCAATCGGGTGGCTACACCTTC
CASSLQNPDHQSGGYTF
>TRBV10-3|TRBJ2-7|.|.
TGTGCCATCAGTGAGTCCCCCACCTACGAGCAGTACTTC
CAISESPTYEQYF
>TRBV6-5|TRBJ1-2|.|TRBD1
TGTGCCAGCAGTTACTCTGGGACAGGGTATCGCTATGGCTACACCTTC
CASSYSGTGYRYGYTF
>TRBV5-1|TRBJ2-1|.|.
TGCGCCAGCAGCCCGACTAGTCGGGTCTCCTACAATGAGCAGTTCTTC
CASSPTSRVSYNEQFF
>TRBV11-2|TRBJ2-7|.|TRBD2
TGTGCCAGCAGCGCTTTCGACCCGGGACTAGGTTCCTACGAGCAGTACTTC
CASSAFDPGLGSYEQYF
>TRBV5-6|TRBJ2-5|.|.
TGTGCCAGCAGCTTTAAGGGGGATCAAGAGACCCAGTACTTC
CASSFKGDQETQYF
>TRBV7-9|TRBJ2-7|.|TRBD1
TGTGCCAGCAGCCTATCGACAGGGGGGCCTTCCGAGCAGTACTTC
CASSLSTGGPSEQYF
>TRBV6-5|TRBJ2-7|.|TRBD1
TGTGCCAGCAGCCAGAGGGACAGAACCTACGAGCAGTACTTC
CASSQRDRTYEQYF
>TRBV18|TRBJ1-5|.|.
TGTGCCAGCTCACCCGACAGAGATCAGCCCCAGCATTTT
CASSPDRDQPQHF
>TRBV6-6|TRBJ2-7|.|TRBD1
TGTGCCAGCAGTCCGGACAGGGGGCCTTACGAGCAGTACTTC
CASSPDRGPYEQYF
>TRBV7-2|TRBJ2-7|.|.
TGTGCCAGCAGCCCCAGAATGGTAGACAGCCCCTACGAGCAGTACTTC
CASSPRMVDSPYEQYF
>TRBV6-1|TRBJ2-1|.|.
TGTGCCAGCAGTGATTACAAGGGGAATGAGCAGTTCTTC
CASSDYKGNEQFF
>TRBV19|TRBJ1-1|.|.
TGTGCCAGTAGTCACATCCTCGGCACTGAAGCTTTCTTT
CASSHILGTEAFF
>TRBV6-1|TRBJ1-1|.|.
TGTGCCAGCAGTGAAGAGAATTACACTGAAGCTTTCTTT
CASSEENYTEAFF
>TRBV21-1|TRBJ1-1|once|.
TGTGCCAGCAGCATCCCTCACCCTAGAGAGACTGAAGCTTTCTTT
CASSIPHPRETEAFF
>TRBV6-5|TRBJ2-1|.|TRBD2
TGTGCCAGCAGTTACCCGGGGGGGTCGAATGAGCAGTTCTTC
CASSYPGGSNEQFF
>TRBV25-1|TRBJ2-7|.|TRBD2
TGTGCCAACAGTGTAGCTAGCGGATCCTACGAGCAGTACTTC
CANSVASGSYEQYF
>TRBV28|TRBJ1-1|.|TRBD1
TGTGCCAGCAGAGTCAGGACAGGGACCACTGAAGCTTTCTTT
CASRVRTGTTEAFF
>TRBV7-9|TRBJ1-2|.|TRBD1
TGTGCCAGCAGCTTGGGACAGGGGGCCTATGGCTACACCTTC
CASSLGQGAYGYTF